A single T cell receptor beta chain is shown here with its context. Germline assignment: CDR1 SGHAT and CDR2 FQNNGV. The CDR3 runs 16 residues. Trimming removed 3 bases from V and 3 bases from J, with 17 bases in between. The data stem from a study of cytotoxic CD8 clonotypes in ibrutinib-treated CLL. The assay was immunoSEQ multiplex PCR, and TCRdb's table has in-frame clones only and misses some. The sample has roughly 200,000 clones; 70% are singletons. The J gene is TRBJ1-2, the V gene TRBV11-2, with D tentatively TRBD1 (5 bases). The source is a human donor with chronic lymphocytic leukemia. The source material was PBMCs, sampled after 12 months of ibrutinib treatment. CDR3 protein: CASSFPWSLGDYGYTF. The DNA for the CDR3 is TGTGCCAGCAGCTTCCCATGGTCCCTGGGGGACTATGGCTACACCTTC. The full variable domain, with the rest looked up from reference TRBV11-2 and TRBJ1-2, is EAGVAQSPRYKIIEKRQSVAFWCNPISGHATLYWYQQILGQGPKLLIQFQNNGVVDDSQLPKDRFSAERLKGVDSTLKIQPAKLEDSAVYLCASSFPWSLGDYGYTFGSGTRLTVV.